These 18 T cell receptor beta chains originate from one sample sequenced in a study of vaccination and CD4 T cells after COVID-19. Oncomine TCR Beta short-read sequencing was applied to DNA from cultured CD4+ T cells. TCRdb called the PCR reads again in MiXCR, with one record for every CDR3 protein. Seen here are about 17,000 distinct CDR3 sequences, roughly 30% observed once, and the top ten hold 15% to 18%. Their antigens remain unidentified. Noted treatment: approximately nine-day PBMC culture with coronavirus spike peptide pools or control peptides (ViraFEST assay). Sequences were obtained from cultured CD4+ T cells from blood. The receptors shown here come from a human donor with COVID-19.

This chain joins TRBV12-3 or TRBV12-4 and TRBJ1-5, with 9 nucleotides matching TRBD1. Trimming took 4 bases from V and 7 from J; bases not matched to a gene: 11. This CDR3 is built from 16 residues. The CDR3 DNA sequence: TGTGCCAGCAGTTCCCGCGCCGGGACAGGGTCCCAGCCCCAGCATTTT. Protein product: CASSSRAGTGSQPQHF.

The genes are TRBV7-2 and TRBJ2-3; 10 nucleotides align to TRBD1. This CDR3 spans 16 amino acids. Per the germline V gene, CDR1 is SGHTA and CDR2 is FQGNSA. V trimming: 1 base; J trimming: 0 bases; junction bases outside the gene matches: 1. The CDR3 reads CASSLVDRGSTDTQYF. The CDR3 nucleotides are TGTGCCAGCAGCTTAGTGGACAGGGGGAGCACAGATACGCAGTATTTT. Complete variable domain (other parts from reference TRBV7-2 and TRBJ2-3): GAGVSQSPSNKVTEKGKDVELRCDPISGHTALYWYRQSLGQGLEFLIYFQGNSAPDKSGLPSDRFSAERTGGSVSTLTIQRTQQEDSAVYLCASSLVDRGSTDTQYFGPGTRLTVL.

A few counts support this clonotype. This chain joins TRBV20-1 and TRBJ2-3, with 8 bases fitting TRBD2. V was clipped by 7 bases and J by 0 bases; unmatched bases: 6. Germline CDR1 and CDR2: DFQATT and SNEGSKA (reference sequence). The CDR3 is 14 residues long. The CDR3 region has the DNA TGCAGTGTCGGACTAGCCGCCAGCACAGATACGCAGTATTTT. It specifies CSVGLAASTDTQYF.

The chain recombines TRBV20-1 with TRBJ2-7, with unresolved D. The CDR3 has 12 amino acids. Trimming cost V 3 bases and J 6 bases, with 12 bases left between them. Germline values: CDR1 DFQATT, CDR2 SNEGSKA (reference sequence). The CDR3 DNA reads TGCAGTGCTAGGGACCACTTGTTCGAGCAGTACTTC. This gives the protein CSARDHLFEQYF.

The V gene is TRBV7-2, the J gene TRBJ2-7; tentative D call: TRBD1 (5 bases). With 3 bases removed from V and 3 bases from J, the gap between germline ends came to 9 bases. Per the germline V gene, CDR1 is SGHTA and CDR2 is FQGNSA. CDR3 length: 13 amino acids. The CDR3 spells CASSLRQFYEQYF. The CDR3, as DNA: TGTGCCAGCAGCTTGCGACAGTTCTACGAGCAGTACTTC.

Only a few counts were recorded for this clonotype. The chain couples TRBV6-1 to TRBJ2-5; D gene uncertain. Germline CDR1 is MNHNS and CDR2 is SASEGT. The CDR3 covers 13 residues. Trimming left V 3 bases short and J 4 bases short, with 9 bases between. The CDR3 DNA is TGTGCCAGCAGTGAGGGGTGGCTAGAGACCCAGTACTTC. It is translated as CASSEGWLETQYF.

The chain employs TRBV9 and TRBJ2-5; weak D call: TRBD2 (5 bases). Trimming shortened V by 5 bases and J by 1 base, and 15 bases separated the two germline ends. Germline-derived CDR1 and CDR2 are SGDLS and YYNGEE. There are 15 residues in the CDR3. CDR3 DNA sequence: TGTGCCAGCAGAGACGACGGGAAGGGCCAAGAGACCCAGTACTTC. Residues: CASRDDGKGQETQYF.

The chain recombines TRBV6-5 with TRBJ2-3; D uncertain. This CDR3 region has 15 residues. Germline V gives CDR1 MNHEY, CDR2 SVGAGI. V was shortened by 2 bases and J by 3 bases, with 12 bases between the two germline ends. The CDR3 protein is CASSYKGLRTDTQYF. The CDR3 nucleotides read TGTGCCAGCAGTTACAAGGGTTTACGGACAGATACGCAGTATTTT.

With regard to this clonotype: This CDR3 is missing its conserved last phenylalanine or tryptophan, likely due to a read error. The DNA is left out, because the CDR3 cannot be placed on it with certainty; the CDR3 is given as TCRdb lists it. The CDR3 loop is CASSPGGGHTL. The V call is TRBV28, the J call TRBJ1-2; TRBD1, as called in the table, went unchecked against the DNA. Inclusive of both ends, the CDR3 amounts to 11 amino acids. The germline gives CDR1 MDHEN, CDR2 SYDVKM.

The chain combines TRBV5-1 with TRBJ1-2; D may be TRBD1 (6 bases). This CDR3 region has 16 residues. The germline V gene has CDR1 SGHRS and CDR2 YFSETQ. V was pared by 0 bases and J by 2 bases, with 14 bases between. The CDR3 reads CASSLGLGAVNYGYTF. The CDR3 DNA sequence: TGCGCCAGCAGCTTGGGTTTGGGGGCAGTCAACTATGGCTACACCTTC.

The chain recombines TRBV10-3 with TRBJ1-1, with D unclear. Between the trimmed V and J ends, which lost 0 bases and 6 bases, there was a span of 14 bases. CDR1 and CDR2 from the germline V gene are ENHRY and SYGVKD. CDR3 length: 15 amino acids. The CDR3 sequence: CAISESSAANSEAFF. The CDR3 region has the DNA TGTGCCATCAGTGAGTCGTCGGCGGCTAACTCTGAAGCTTTCTTT.

The rearrangement joins TRBV6-4 to TRBJ1-5; 8 bases are a match to TRBD1. Germline-derived CDR1 and CDR2 are MRHNA and SNTAGT. The CDR3 extends over 15 amino acids. Trimming cost V 2 bases and J 5 bases; bases outside gene matches: 5. The chain's CDR3 is CASSDADRGDQPQHF. In DNA form, the CDR3 reads TGTGCCAGCAGTGACGCCGACAGGGGAGATCAGCCCCAGCATTTT.

This clonotype came up a few times. J is TRBJ2-4 and V is TRBV6-1, with a possible D match to TRBD1 (5 bases). This CDR3 is built from 15 residues. The germline gives CDR1 MNHNS, CDR2 SASEGT. The ends were cut back, 4 bases at V and 6 bases at J, with 16 bases in the middle. The CDR3 DNA is TGTGCCAGCAGTGCGCAGGGCACAGCCGGAAACATTCAGTACTTC. Protein sequence: CASSAQGTAGNIQYF.

The rearrangement uses TRBV10-2 and TRBJ1-4; the D is unclear. The length of the CDR3 is 15 residues. Trimming removed 6 bases from V and 2 bases from J, with 13 bases in between. Looked up from germline, CDR1 is WSHSY and CDR2 is SAAADI. The CDR3 spells CASRHSRATNEKLFF. CDR3 coding DNA: TGCGCCAGCAGACACTCCCGGGCCACTAATGAAAAACTGTTTTTT.

This clonotype was recorded a few times. This rearrangement joins TRBV7-6 to TRBJ2-3; TRBD1 might be the D (6 bases). V lost 3 bases, J lost 5 bases, and 9 bases lay in between. From germline, CDR1 is SGHVS and CDR2 FNYEAQ. CDR3 length: 13 residues. This chain's CDR3 is CASSFKQGDTQYF. The CDR3 DNA is TGTGCCAGCAGCTTCAAACAGGGAGATACGCAGTATTTT.

This clonotype turned up a few times. This chain joins TRBV6-1 and TRBJ2-7, with D tentatively TRBD2 (5 bases). CDR3 length equals 12 residues. The germline V gene encodes CDR1 MNHNS and CDR2 SASEGT. V lost 8 bases, J lost 5 bases, and 13 bases lay in between. The CDR3 DNA sequence: TGTGCCAGCTGTACGGCGGGTAACGAGCAGTACTTC. This encodes CASCTAGNEQYF.

V usage is TRBV5-1 and J usage is TRBJ2-3; 15 bases line up with TRBD2. The ends lost 4 bases at V and 0 bases at J; junction bases unmatched: 3. Germline V gives CDR1 SGHRS, CDR2 YFSETQ. This CDR3 is built from 17 residues. CDR3 coding DNA: TGCGCCAGCAGCAAGGGACTAGCGGGGGGAAGCACAGATACGCAGTATTTT. Its translation: CASSKGLAGGSTDTQYF.

There are a few counts of this clonotype. The chain uses TRBV19 and TRBJ2-5; D gene ambiguous. Germline V gives CDR1 LNHDA, CDR2 SQIVND (reference sequence). The V end lost 1 base, the J end lost 7 bases, and 16 bases lay between the germline ends. This CDR3 is built from 15 residues. The CDR3 here is CASSIGGARVRTQYF. CDR3 DNA sequence: TGTGCCAGTAGTATAGGAGGTGCTAGGGTGCGGACCCAGTACTTC.